Sequencing of this T cell receptor (beta chain) was carried out in a study of early T cells in non-severe SARS-CoV-2 infection. About the study: The study sequenced bulk RNA from unsorted whole blood, with chains unpaired. Study conclusions and caveats: Anti-spike CD8 responses were favored by VDJdb matching, which missed private and CD4 specificities.

Details on this clonotype: Its antigen is as yet unknown.

MiXCR was run by TCRdb on the 5' RACE reads, yielding one entry per CDR3 protein. This sample has roughly 80,000 distinct CDR3 sequences, with 11% found just once. The J segment lost 2 bases and the V segment lost 6 bases, leaving 3 bases of the junction unmatched. Germline CDR1 is ENHRY and CDR2 is SYGVKD. The CDR3 spans 14 residues. This sequence joins TRBV10-3 and TRBJ2-5; 10 bases align to TRBD2. Sequenced material: whole blood, taken at baseline. This receptor was identified in an adult who was a healthcare worker with PCR-confirmed SARS-CoV-2 infection or an uninfected control (not recorded which). The CDR3 DNA sequence: TGTGCCATCAGGGCTAGCGGGGGACAAGAGACCCAGTACTTC. Protein: CAIRASGGQETQYF.